Each of the 25 T cell receptor beta chains below was sequenced from the same sample in a study of blood T cell repertoires in COVID-19. The data were produced by immunoSEQ multiplex PCR, yet TCRdb's version contains in-frame clones alone and is incomplete. Of about 75,000 clones listed, roughly nine tenths are singletons. Sample: peripheral blood. These receptors were collected from a human donor in a cohort sampled during active COVID-19.

This sequence joins TRBV7-6 and TRBJ2-1, with D perhaps matching TRBD2 (5 bases). Trimming removed 0 bases from V and 7 bases from J, with 19 bases in between. Germline assignment: CDR1 SGHVS and CDR2 FNYEAQ. The CDR3 extends over 17 amino acids. The CDR3 loop is CASSLALGLSQLNEQFF. The CDR3 DNA reads TGTGCCAGCAGCTTAGCCCTTGGACTCTCCCAGTTGAATGAGCAGTTCTTC.

In its sample, this clone was seen once. V usage is TRBV3-1 (or the pseudogene TRBV3-2) and J usage is TRBJ2-5; 7 bases fit TRBD2. In germline, CDR1 is LGHDT, CDR2 YNNKEL (reference sequence). The V and J ends lost 4 bases and 2 bases, in that order; junction bases with no gene match: 7. This CDR3 has 15 amino acids. The DNA of the CDR3 is TGTGCCAGCAGCCCCCGACTAGCCGGGCAAGAGACCCAGTACTTC. Amino acids: CASSPRLAGQETQYF.

The CDR3 loop reads CASSYNSGSYEQYF. Here the CDR3 DNA reads TGTGCCAGCAGTTACAACAGCGGCTCCTACGAGCAGTACTTC. The V call is TRBV27, the J call TRBJ2-7; perhaps TRBD2 as D (5 bases). The germline V gene has CDR1 MNHEY and CDR2 SMNVEV (reference sequence). Trimming took off 4 bases at V and 0 bases at J, with 10 bases between the two ends. This CDR3 region has 14 residues.

V gene TRBV6-6 combines with J gene TRBJ2-3, with D perhaps matching TRBD2 (6 bases). From germline, CDR1 is MNHNY and CDR2 SVGAGI (reference sequence). The V end lost 7 bases, the J end lost 9 bases, and 14 bases lay between the germline ends. The CDR3 is 12 amino acids. The CDR3 loop reads CASNRGKDTQYF. The CDR3 bases are TGTGCCAGCAACCGGGGGAAAGACACGCAGTATTTT.

The V call is TRBV5-6, the J call TRBJ1-3; D gene ambiguous. The germline V gene has CDR1 SGHDT and CDR2 YYEEEE. The CDR3 covers 18 residues. V was trimmed by 0 bases and J by 0 bases, leaving 16 bases between them. The CDR3 spells CASSLEYLGEHSGNTIYF. CDR3 nucleotides: TGTGCCAGCAGCTTGGAGTACCTGGGCGAACACTCTGGAAACACCATATATTTT. Supplemented by reference TRBV5-6 and TRBJ1-3, the full variable domain reads DAGVTQSPTHLIKTRGQQVTLRCSPKSGHDTVSWYQQALGQGPQFIFQYYEEEERQRGNFPDRFSGHQFPNYSSELNVNALLLGDSALYLCASSLEYLGEHSGNTIYFGEGSWLTVV.

The chain carries TRBV7-2 and TRBJ2-7; TRBD1 aligns across 11 bases. With 2 bases clipped from V and 6 bases from J, the junction kept 6 bases outside the gene matches. This CDR3 region has 15 residues. Germline V gene lookup returns CDR1 SGHTA and CDR2 FQGNSA. The CDR3 loop is CASSLIRTGGGEQYF. The CDR3 DNA is TGTGCCAGCAGCTTAATTCGGACAGGGGGCGGCGAGCAGTACTTC.

V is TRBV21-1 and J is TRBJ2-3; no check of the table's D call, TRBD1, against the DNA was made. TRBV21-1 is a pseudogene. This CDR3 is built from 16 residues. The CDR3 DNA reads as TGTGCCAGCAGCACCTCACCAGGGGGCAGCACAGATACGCAGTATTTT. This codes for CASSTSPGGSTDTQYF.

This chain connects TRBV28 to TRBJ1-2; D not certain. The CDR3 covers 11 residues. Per the germline V gene, CDR1 is MDHEN and CDR2 is SYDVKM. V shed 8 bases and J shed 3 bases, with 7 bases lying between them. The CDR3 region is CASGRYYGYTF. DNA of the CDR3: TGTGCCAGCGGCAGATACTATGGCTACACCTTC.

The chain has TRBV6-2 or TRBV6-3 and TRBJ1-5; 8 nucleotides line up with TRBD1. Trimming cost V 2 bases and J 9 bases; bases outside gene matches: 9. This CDR3 has 15 amino acids. The germline V gene has CDR1 MNHEY and CDR2 SVGEGT. The CDR3 coding sequence is TGTGCCAGCAGTTACCTTGGGACAGGTATATGGCCCCAGCATTTT. Translating it yields CASSYLGTGIWPQHF.

This chain connects TRBV9 to TRBJ1-2; TRBD1 matches at 7 bases. Trimming cost V 3 bases and J 4 bases; bases outside gene matches: 18. This CDR3 contains 18 residues. Germline V gene sequence: CDR1 SGDLS, CDR2 YYNGEE. The CDR3 coding sequence is TGTGCCAGCAGCGCCACCGGGGTAGGGGGCGTGAGTGGCTATGGCTACACCTTC. Amino acid sequence: CASSATGVGGVSGYGYTF.

The rearrangement joins TRBV13 to TRBJ2-7; D is possibly TRBD1 (6 bases). V was shortened by 5 bases and J by 2 bases, with 16 bases between the two germline ends. The CDR3 extends over 15 amino acids. CDR1 and CDR2 from the germline V gene are PRHDT and FYEKMQ (reference sequence). The CDR3 loop reads CASSLRGQDPYEQYF. For the CDR3, the DNA is TGTGCCAGCAGCCTAAGGGGACAAGACCCCTACGAGCAGTACTTC.

The chain has TRBV7-9 and TRBJ1-2, with 9 bases that match TRBD1. Per the germline V gene, CDR1 is SEHNR and CDR2 is FQNEAQ (reference sequence). The CDR3 is 15 amino acids. V lost 5 bases and J lost 2; bases outside the gene matches: 6. This CDR3 is CASSPSQGANYGYTF. CDR3 sequence (DNA): TGTGCCAGCAGCCCCTCACAGGGGGCGAACTATGGCTACACCTTC.

This chain joins TRBV16 and TRBJ1-2; 8 bases map to TRBD1. CDR3 size: 17 residues. Per the germline V gene, CDR1 is KGHSY and CDR2 is FQNENV. J gave up 0 bases and V 1 base, and 7 bases lay outside the gene matches. CDR3 sequence: CASSQYGARGPNYGYTF. CDR3 DNA sequence: TGTGCCAGCAGCCAATACGGGGCCAGGGGGCCTAACTATGGCTACACCTTC.

J is TRBJ1-2 and V is TRBV5-8; weak D call: TRBD1 (5 bases). There are 15 residues in the CDR3. V was shortened by 3 bases and J by 0 bases, with 12 bases between the two germline ends. Germline CDR1 SGHTS, CDR2 YDEGEE. The CDR3 reads CASSSDIRPNYGYTF. The CDR3 coding sequence is TGTGCCAGCAGCTCGGACATCCGACCTAACTATGGCTACACCTTC.

The chain is built from TRBV7-6 and TRBJ2-1; 8 nucleotides agree with TRBD2. This CDR3 has 17 residues. Trimming at V came to 5 bases and at J to 4 bases, leaving 13 bases not matched to a gene. Germline lookup yields CDR1 SGHVS and CDR2 FNYEAQ. The chain's CDR3 is CASSLGGGLAGYNEQFF. CDR3 in DNA: TGTGCCAGCAGCCTAGGAGGCGGTCTAGCGGGTTACAATGAGCAGTTCTTC.

The genes are TRBV2 and TRBJ2-2, with D possibly being TRBD2 (6 bases). There are 16 residues in the CDR3. CDR1 is SNHLY and CDR2 is FYNNEI in the germline V gene. Deletions cut 5 bases from V and 6 bases from J, with 19 bases between. The CDR3 nucleotides read TGTGCCAGCAGTCGGGACTCCCGAGGTGAACCCGGGGAGCTGTTTTTT. It translates to CASSRDSRGEPGELFF. The full variable domain, its missing parts supplied by reference TRBV2 and TRBJ2-2, is EPEVTQTPSHQVTQMGQEVILRCVPISNHLYFYWYRQILGQKVEFLVSFYNNEISEKSEIFDDQFSVERPDGSNFTLKIRSTKLEDSAMYFCASSRDSRGEPGELFFGEGSRLTVL.

The genes are TRBV11-2 and TRBJ2-1; 7 positions agree with TRBD2. The CDR3 extends over 16 amino acids. Trimming removed 0 bases from V and 8 bases from J; junction bases left unmatched: 10. Per the germline V gene, CDR1 is SGHAT and CDR2 is FQNNGV. The CDR3, as DNA: TGTGCCAGCAGCTTAGATCGAGGACTAGTTTTCGATGAGCAGTTCTTC. Amino acid sequence: CASSLDRGLVFDEQFF.

The chain carries TRBV5-6 and TRBJ2-3; D is ambiguous. Trimming stripped 2 bases from V and 0 bases from J, with 22 bases between. Germline V gives CDR1 SGHDT, CDR2 YYEEEE. The CDR3 is 19 amino acids. The CDR3 loop reads CASSLGRTTAILSTDTQYF. In DNA form, the CDR3 reads TGTGCCAGCAGCTTAGGTCGTACTACCGCTATCCTTAGCACAGATACGCAGTATTTT.

The CDR3 is CAGGVVETYGYTF. As DNA, the CDR3 is TGTGCCGGGGGGGTCGTGGAGACTTATGGCTACACCTTC. The rearrangement links TRBV2 to TRBJ1-2; the D gene is possibly TRBD1 (5 bases). V was trimmed by 11 bases and J by 5 bases, leaving 18 bases between them. The germline V gene has CDR1 SNHLY and CDR2 FYNNEI. The CDR3 loop spans 13 amino acids.

The chain uses TRBV6-2 or TRBV6-3 and TRBJ2-1; 7 nucleotides align to TRBD2. The germline gives CDR1 MNHEY, CDR2 SVGEGT. With 5 bases clipped from V and 3 bases from J, the junction kept 7 bases outside the gene matches. The CDR3 consists of 15 residues. In DNA, the CDR3 is TGTGCCAGCAGTACCCCTGGGACTAACTACAATGAGCAGTTCTTC. Its protein is CASSTPGTNYNEQFF.

This chain joins TRBV5-4 and TRBJ2-1; no clear D gene. This CDR3 spans 13 amino acids. Looked up from germline, CDR1 is SGHNT and CDR2 is YYREEE (reference sequence). The V end lost 1 base, the J end lost 7 bases, and 9 bases lay between the germline ends. The CDR3 spells CASSLNALNEQFF. CDR3 DNA: TGTGCCAGCAGCTTGAACGCGTTGAATGAGCAGTTCTTC.

This sequence joins TRBV9 and TRBJ1-1, with D perhaps TRBD1 (5 bases). Germline assignment: CDR1 SGDLS and CDR2 YYNGEE. V gave up 0 bases and J gave up 6 bases, with 15 bases separating them. The CDR3 extends over 15 amino acids. In nucleotides, the CDR3 is TGTGCCAGCAGCGTAGAGTCCAGGGCCAAGGCTGAAGCTTTCTTT. The encoded protein is CASSVESRAKAEAFF.

This clone showed up just once. V and J are TRBV29-1 and TRBJ1-1; D uncertain. The V end lost 5 bases, the J end lost 5 bases, and 12 bases lay between the germline ends. The CDR3 contains 12 residues. Germline V gene lookup returns CDR1 SQVTM and CDR2 ANQGSEA. The CDR3 DNA reads TGCAGCGTTTTAAAATCCGGGACTGAAGCTTTCTTT. It codes for CSVLKSGTEAFF.

The chain employs TRBV15 and TRBJ2-7; D is undetermined. The length of the CDR3 is 14 residues. Trimming cost V 8 bases and J 0 bases, with 14 bases left between them. Germline V gene lookup returns CDR1 LNHNV and CDR2 YYDKDF (reference sequence). CDR3 protein: CATGMRGSSYEQYF. The CDR3 DNA is TGTGCCACCGGTATGCGCGGAAGCTCCTACGAGCAGTACTTC. The full variable domain, completed using reference TRBV15 and TRBJ2-7, is DAMVIQNPRYQVTQFGKPVTLSCSQTLNHNVMYWYQQKSSQAPKLLFHYYDKDFNNEADTPDNFQSRRPNTSFCFLDIRSPGLGDTAMYLCATGMRGSSYEQYFGPGTRLTVT.

V is TRBV28 and J is TRBJ1-4, with D unresolved. V was trimmed by 9 bases and J by 4 bases, leaving 15 bases between them. Germline CDR1 and CDR2: MDHEN and SYDVKM. This CDR3 spans 14 amino acids. The CDR3 region is CASSEYRSNEKLFF. CDR3 DNA sequence: TGTGCCAGTTCAGAGTATCGGAGTAATGAAAAACTGTTTTTT.